The following is a TCR beta chain sequence with its context. There is no known antigen for this receptor. No quality values exist for individual bases; no much larger clone is one base distant. Libraries were built with the immunoSEQ multiplex PCR assay. The published analysis was carried out like this. To diagnose cytomegalovirus status from the catalog of TCR beta chain sequences, a statistical classification framework was built. TCRdb stores this immuneACCESS table with in-frame sequences only. Part of the clones is absent; in the studies checked, under half of the shortfall reflects unresolved V genes, and no reason is known for the rest. Clone size and the V and J calls come from that table; the DNA yielded D and trimming. Counted in this sample were around 300,000 clones; around 90% of them appeared once. Of the sample, 1.2% falls within the top ten clones. V is clipped by 5 bases and J by 4 bases, and the sequence between their germline boundaries is 12 bases long. The germline V gene specifies KGHSH as CDR1 and LQKENI as CDR2. The CDR3 goes from the cysteine to the phenylalanine over 13 residues. Kept here is only the CDR3 DNA, which spans 39 bases and is read in frame from base 1.

The data were obtained in a study of cytomegalovirus exposure and HLA in healthy donors (dated by TCRdb to between 2016 and 2019). For context, the study as a whole: The 500 to 800 repertoires of the first cohort and the 95 to 150 validation repertoires were produced on the same platform, according to a later analysis. To predict cytomegalovirus infection status, the study combined high-throughput TCR immunosequencing, statistical association of individual TCRs with disease status, and machine learning. The study was designed to test whether signatures of past pathogen exposure could be identified by cataloging public T cell receptors. In addition to the first cohort of approximately 670 subjects, a separate validation cohort of 120 different subjects was used. Overall results and qualifications from the work: The study gave a list of some 150 TCR beta chains associated with cytomegalovirus. All 120 or so repertoires were used to score co-occurrence in the validation cohort in a later analysis, because that analysis had no HLA typing for the cohort. The authors suggested that the approach could potentially be generalized to other disease states and immunological phenotypes. In vitro tests confirmed that a few of the cytomegalovirus-associated TCR beta chains recognize cytomegalovirus antigens. While some public TCRs were present in many individuals, most TCR sequences turned up only very rarely across donors. In a later analysis, TCRs clustered in the first cohort were found to also tend to co-occur in the approximately 110 validation repertoires, with approximately 94% of cluster scores above 0. The classifier was reported to diagnose cytomegalovirus status with high specificity and sensitivity in both the original and validation cohorts.

The donors belonged to the validation cohort of approximately 130 subjects, which was separate from the approximately 610-subject first cohort. The receptor comes from a woman in her thirties in good health and CMV-seropositive. Sample: PBMCs. The V gene is TRBV18 and the J gene is TRBJ2-7; the D gene is possibly TRBD1, with 6 bases matching. The CDR3 protein: CASSGGGLYEQYF. The DNA reads TGTGCCAGCTCAGGGGGCGGATTATACGAGCAGTACTTC.